Here is one T cell receptor (beta chain) with its context. Its antigen is unidentified. Per donor, at least one pre-ART and at least two post-ART PBMC samples were obtained. Every participant with HIV received treatment in the United States. V shed 2 bases, J shed 6 bases, and the junction held 19 bases outside the gene matches. CDR1 and CDR2 from the germline V gene are WSHSY and SAAADI. The length of the CDR3 is 18 residues. Survey-level immunoSEQ v3.0 assays were run. Sequencing set out to capture roughly 35,000-50,000 T-cell genomes per sample. The repertoire was sequenced with immunoSEQ multiplex PCR; TCRdb's copy has only in-frame clones and lacks some. The profile shows tens of thousands of clones, around 89% of them singletons. The data belong to a study of long-term antiretroviral therapy in people with HIV. Findings and caveats of the study: Those clones which expanded before ART made up the dominant part of the repertoire at all time points.

The sample consisted of unsorted PBMCs, taken 3.2 years before starting antiretroviral therapy. This chain uses TRBV10-2 with TRBJ2-7; 7 nucleotides agree with TRBD1. The clonotype originates from a man in his forties or fifties with HIV. CDR3 coding DNA: TGCGCCAGCAGTGAGACCAGTGTGATCGGGACAGAAATGTCCGAGCAGTACTTC. Its protein product is CASSETSVIGTEMSEQYF.